This T cell receptor beta chain appears in the sequencing data of a study of blood T cell repertoires in COVID-19. At the level of the study: PBMCs, B-cell-depleted T cells, or T cells were the source of the cDNA or gDNA that made up the material.

This clone was observed once. V was pared by 6 bases and J by 4 bases, with 10 bases of the junction left unmatched. Germline V gene lookup returns CDR1 MNHEY and CDR2 SVGEGT. CDR3 length: 15 residues. The table came from immunoSEQ multiplex PCR; TCRdb's copy has only in-frame clones and leaves some out. The sample lists about 170,000 clones; more than 75% were seen once. Sequenced: peripheral blood. This clonotype was sampled from a man between 65 and 80 years old with acute or convalescent COVID-19. The chain joins TRBV6-2 or TRBV6-3 to TRBJ2-7; 9 nucleotides agree with TRBD1. CDR3 amino acids: CASSSNRGLGYEQYF. The DNA of the CDR3 is TGTGCCAGCAGCTCCAACAGGGGGCTAGGGTACGAGCAGTACTTC.